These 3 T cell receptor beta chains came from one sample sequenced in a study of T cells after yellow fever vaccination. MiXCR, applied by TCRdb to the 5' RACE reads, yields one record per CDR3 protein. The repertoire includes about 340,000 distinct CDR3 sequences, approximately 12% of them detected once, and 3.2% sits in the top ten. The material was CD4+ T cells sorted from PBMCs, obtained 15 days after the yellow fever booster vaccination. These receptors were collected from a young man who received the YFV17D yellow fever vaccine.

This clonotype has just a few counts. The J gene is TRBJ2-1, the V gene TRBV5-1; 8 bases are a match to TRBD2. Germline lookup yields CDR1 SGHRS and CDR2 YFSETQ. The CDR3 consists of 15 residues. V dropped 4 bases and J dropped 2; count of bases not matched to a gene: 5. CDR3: CASSILAETYNEQFF. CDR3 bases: TGCGCCAGCAGCATACTAGCGGAGACCTACAATGAGCAGTTCTTC.

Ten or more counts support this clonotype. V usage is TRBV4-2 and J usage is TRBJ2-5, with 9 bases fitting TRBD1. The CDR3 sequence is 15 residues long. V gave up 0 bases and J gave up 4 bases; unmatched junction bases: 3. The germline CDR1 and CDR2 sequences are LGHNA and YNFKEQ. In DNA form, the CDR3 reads TGTGCCAGCAGCCAAGAGCTACAGGGGGCAGAGACCCAGTACTTC. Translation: CASSQELQGAETQYF.

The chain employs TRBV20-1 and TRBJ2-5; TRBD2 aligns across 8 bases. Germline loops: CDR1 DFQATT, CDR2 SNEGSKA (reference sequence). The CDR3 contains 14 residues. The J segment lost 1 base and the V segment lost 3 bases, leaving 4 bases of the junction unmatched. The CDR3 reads CSASPAGVQETQYF. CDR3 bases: TGCAGTGCTAGCCCAGCGGGGGTCCAAGAGACCCAGTACTTC.